A single sample gave rise to the 2 T cell receptor beta chains below, sequenced in a study of control samples from healthy donors and cancer patients. TCRdb keeps only in-frame clones here, not all; method: immunoSEQ multiplex PCR. The sample has approximately 60,000 clones, around 90% seen once. Sequenced material: PBMCs. These receptors were obtained from a man aged 25 to 45 with colorectal cancer.

V gene TRBV18 combines with J gene TRBJ2-7, with unresolved D. CDR1 and CDR2 (germline): KGHSH, LQKENI. The CDR3 is made up of 13 amino acids. Between the trimmed V and J ends, which lost 2 bases and 1 base, there was a span of 6 bases. The CDR3 bases are TGTGCCAGCTCACCATCGGAGTCCTACGAGCAGTACTTC. It codes for CASSPSESYEQYF.

The chain joins TRBV3-1 (or the pseudogene TRBV3-2) to TRBJ2-7; no definite D call. Trimming removed 0 bases from V and 1 base from J, with 13 bases in between. The CDR3 is 16 residues long. The germline CDR1 and CDR2 sequences are LGHDT and YNNKEL (reference sequence). CDR3: CASSQDGKEGSYEQYF. DNA for the CDR3: TGTGCCAGCAGCCAAGATGGCAAGGAAGGGTCCTACGAGCAGTACTTC.